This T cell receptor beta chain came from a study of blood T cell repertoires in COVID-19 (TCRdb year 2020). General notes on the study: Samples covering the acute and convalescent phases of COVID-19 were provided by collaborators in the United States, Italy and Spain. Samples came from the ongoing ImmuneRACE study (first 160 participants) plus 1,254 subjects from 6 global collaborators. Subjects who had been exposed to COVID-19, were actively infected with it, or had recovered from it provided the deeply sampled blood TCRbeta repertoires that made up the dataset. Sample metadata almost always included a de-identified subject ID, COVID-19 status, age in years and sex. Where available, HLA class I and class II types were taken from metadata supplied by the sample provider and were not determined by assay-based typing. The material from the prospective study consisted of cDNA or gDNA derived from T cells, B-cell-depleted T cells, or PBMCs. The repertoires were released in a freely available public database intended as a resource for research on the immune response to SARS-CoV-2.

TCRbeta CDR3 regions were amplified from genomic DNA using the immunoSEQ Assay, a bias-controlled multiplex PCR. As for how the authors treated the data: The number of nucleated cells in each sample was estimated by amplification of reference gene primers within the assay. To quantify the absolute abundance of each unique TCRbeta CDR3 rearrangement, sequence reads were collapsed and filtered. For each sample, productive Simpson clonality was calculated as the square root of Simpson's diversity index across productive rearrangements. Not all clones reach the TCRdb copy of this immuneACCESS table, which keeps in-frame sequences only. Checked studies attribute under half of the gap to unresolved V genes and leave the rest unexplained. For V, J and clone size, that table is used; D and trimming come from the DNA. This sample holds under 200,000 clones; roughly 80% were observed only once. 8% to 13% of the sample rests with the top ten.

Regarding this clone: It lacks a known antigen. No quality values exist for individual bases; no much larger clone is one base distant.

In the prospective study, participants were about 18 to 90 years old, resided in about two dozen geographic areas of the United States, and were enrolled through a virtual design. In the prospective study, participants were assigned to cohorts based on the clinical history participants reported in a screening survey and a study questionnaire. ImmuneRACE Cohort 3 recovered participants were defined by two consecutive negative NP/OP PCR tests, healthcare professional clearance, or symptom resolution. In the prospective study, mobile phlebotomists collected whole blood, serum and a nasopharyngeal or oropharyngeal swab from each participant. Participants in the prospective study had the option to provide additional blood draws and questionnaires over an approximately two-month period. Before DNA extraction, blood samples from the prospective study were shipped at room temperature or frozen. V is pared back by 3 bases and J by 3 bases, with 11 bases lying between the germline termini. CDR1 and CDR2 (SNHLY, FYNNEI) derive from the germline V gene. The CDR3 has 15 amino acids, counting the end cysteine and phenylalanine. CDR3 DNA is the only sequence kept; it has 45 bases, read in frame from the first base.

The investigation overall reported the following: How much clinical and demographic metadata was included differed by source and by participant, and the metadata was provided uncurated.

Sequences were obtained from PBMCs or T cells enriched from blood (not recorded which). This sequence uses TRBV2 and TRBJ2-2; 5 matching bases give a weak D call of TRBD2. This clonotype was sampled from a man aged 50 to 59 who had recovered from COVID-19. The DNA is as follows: TGTGCCAGCAGTGAGGAGGTAGAGTACACCGGGGAGCTGTTTTTT. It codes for CASSEEVEYTGELFF.